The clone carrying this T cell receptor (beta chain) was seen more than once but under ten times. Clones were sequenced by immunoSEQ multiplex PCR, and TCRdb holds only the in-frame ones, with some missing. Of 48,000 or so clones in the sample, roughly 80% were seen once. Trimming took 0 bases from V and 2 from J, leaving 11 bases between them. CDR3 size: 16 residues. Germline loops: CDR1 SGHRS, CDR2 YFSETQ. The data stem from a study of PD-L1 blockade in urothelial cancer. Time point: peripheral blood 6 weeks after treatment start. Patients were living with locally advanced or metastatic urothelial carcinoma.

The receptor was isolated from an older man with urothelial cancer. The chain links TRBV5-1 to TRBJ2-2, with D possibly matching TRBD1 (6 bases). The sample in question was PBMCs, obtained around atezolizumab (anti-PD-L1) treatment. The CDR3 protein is CASSLDGQFNTGELFF. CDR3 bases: TGCGCCAGCAGCTTGGATGGACAGTTTAACACCGGGGAGCTGTTTTTT.